This T cell receptor beta chain comes out of a study of CD8+ T cells in alopecia areata. The overall study: Tofacitinib exposure lasted 6 to 18 months, followed by 6 months off drug.

Sequencing used cDNA as its template, made by extracting RNA and reverse transcribing it. The table came from immunoSEQ multiplex PCR; TCRdb's copy has only in-frame clones and leaves some out. This table holds almost 250,000 clones, approximately 61% found once. General study findings and limits: With patients, TCR sharing proved less clear than in mice, a difference possibly related to HLA.

Lesional scalp tissue (obtained by punch biopsy) and peripheral blood were collected from alopecia areata patients. Comment on this clone: Its antigen is still unknown.

Trimming removed 7 bases at V and 12 bases at J, with 13 bases between. This CDR3 is 11 amino acids long. Germline V CDR1 and CDR2: SQVTM, ANQGSEA. J is TRBJ1-6 and V is TRBV29-1; tentatively, D is TRBD1 (5 bases). The clonotype was recovered from a human donor with alopecia areata. Specimen: CD4+ T cells sorted from blood, collected at week 0. CDR3 amino acids: CSATSGGPLHF. DNA of the CDR3: TGCAGCGCTACAAGTGGGGGACCCCTCCACTTT.